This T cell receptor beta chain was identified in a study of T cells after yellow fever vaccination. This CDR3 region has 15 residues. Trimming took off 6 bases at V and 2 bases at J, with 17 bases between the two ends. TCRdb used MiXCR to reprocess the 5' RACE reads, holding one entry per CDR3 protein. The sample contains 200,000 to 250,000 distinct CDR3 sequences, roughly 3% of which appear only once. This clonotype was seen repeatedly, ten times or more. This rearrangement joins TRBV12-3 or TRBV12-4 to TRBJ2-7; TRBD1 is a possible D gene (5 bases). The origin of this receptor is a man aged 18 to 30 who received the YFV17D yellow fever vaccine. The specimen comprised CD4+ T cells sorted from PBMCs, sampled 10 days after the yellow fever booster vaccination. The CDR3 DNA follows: TGTGCCAGCAGGGTTCAAAAGGGGTCGACCTACGAGCAGTACTTC. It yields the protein CASRVQKGSTYEQYF.